This T cell receptor (beta chain) appears in the sequencing data of a study of shared T cell receptors in the human thymus. V gave up 3 bases and J gave up 6 bases; unmatched junction bases: 7. CDR1 is MDHEN and CDR2 is SYDVKM in the germline V gene. The CDR3 covers 14 residues. This clone appeared once. Sequencing used immunoSEQ multiplex PCR; TCRdb keeps in-frame clones, though not all of them. Found here are hundreds of thousands of clones, around 87% of them singletons; the top ten hold roughly 0.0094%. The sample was also linked to a second study, of human thymus T cells. This second study notes: The donor group consisted of healthy Finnish infants who were having corrective surgery for congenital heart defects. Corrective heart surgery yielded resections, and these provided the thymus tissue. Apparent skewing of V and J gene usage characterized both thymic and blood repertoires. Unrelated people showed highly overlapping thymic repertoires, related research reported.

Sequencing was carried out using thymocytes. This receptor was identified in a boy in the first two years of life with a congenital heart defect. The chain employs TRBV28 and TRBJ1-1; 7 bases map to TRBD1. CDR3 amino acids: CASSLVVQGAEAFF. The CDR3 region has the DNA TGTGCCAGCAGTTTGGTGGTCCAGGGGGCTGAAGCTTTCTTT.